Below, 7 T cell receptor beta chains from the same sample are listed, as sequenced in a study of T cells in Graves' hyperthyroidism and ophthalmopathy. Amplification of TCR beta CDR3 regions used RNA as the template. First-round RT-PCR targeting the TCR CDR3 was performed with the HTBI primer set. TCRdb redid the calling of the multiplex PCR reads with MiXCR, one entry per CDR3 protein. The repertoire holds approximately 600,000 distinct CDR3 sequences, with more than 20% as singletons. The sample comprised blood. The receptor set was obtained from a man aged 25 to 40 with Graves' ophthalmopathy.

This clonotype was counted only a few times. The CDR3, as DNA: TGCAGCGTTGCAGTCAGGGAGTATGGCTACACCTTC. Its translation: CSVAVREYGYTF. This chain links TRBV29-1 with TRBJ1-2; tentative D call: TRBD1 (5 bases). The germline gives CDR1 SQVTM, CDR2 ANQGSEA. The CDR3 totals 12 residues. V lost 4 bases and J lost 5, with 11 bases in between.

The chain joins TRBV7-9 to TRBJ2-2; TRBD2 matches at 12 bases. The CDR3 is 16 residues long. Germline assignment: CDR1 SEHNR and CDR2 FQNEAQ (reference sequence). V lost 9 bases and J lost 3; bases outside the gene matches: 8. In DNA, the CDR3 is TGTGCCAGTCTACCGGGACTAGCGGGTCACACCGGGGAGCTGTTTTTT. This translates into CASLPGLAGHTGELFF.

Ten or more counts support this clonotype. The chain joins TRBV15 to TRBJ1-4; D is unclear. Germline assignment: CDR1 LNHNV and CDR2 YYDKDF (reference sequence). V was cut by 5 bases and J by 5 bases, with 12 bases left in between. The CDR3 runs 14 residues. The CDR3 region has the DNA TGTGCCACCAGCGAAGGGAGGGCAAATGAAAAACTGTTTTTT. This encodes CATSEGRANEKLFF.

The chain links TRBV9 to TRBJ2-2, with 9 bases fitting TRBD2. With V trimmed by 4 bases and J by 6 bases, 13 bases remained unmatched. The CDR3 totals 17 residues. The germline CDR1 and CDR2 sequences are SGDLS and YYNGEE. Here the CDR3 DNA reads TGTGCCAGCAGCCCGGGTAGCGGGAGAGTTTACTCCGGGGAGCTGTTTTTT. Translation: CASSPGSGRVYSGELFF.

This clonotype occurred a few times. CDR3 region: CASSLRDRGRGELFF. CDR3 nucleotides: TGCGCCAGCAGCTTGAGGGACAGGGGTCGCGGGGAGCTGTTTTTT. V usage is TRBV5-1 and J usage is TRBJ2-2, with TRBD1 matching over 10 bases. V was clipped by 1 base and J by 7 bases; unmatched bases: 4. CDR1 SGHRS and CDR2 YFSETQ come from the germline V gene. This CDR3 is 15 amino acids long.

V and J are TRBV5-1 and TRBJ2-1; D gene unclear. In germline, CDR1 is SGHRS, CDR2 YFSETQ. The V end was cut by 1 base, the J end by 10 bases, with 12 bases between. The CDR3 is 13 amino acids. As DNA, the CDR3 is TGCGCCAGCAGCTTGATGCAGACGGGCGAGCAGTTCTTC. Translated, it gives CASSLMQTGEQFF.

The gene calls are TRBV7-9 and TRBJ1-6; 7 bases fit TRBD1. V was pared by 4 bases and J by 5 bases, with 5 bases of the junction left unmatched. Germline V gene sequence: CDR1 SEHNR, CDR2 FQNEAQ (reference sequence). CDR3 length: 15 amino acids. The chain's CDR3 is CASSSTGTNNSPLHF. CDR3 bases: TGTGCCAGCAGCTCGACAGGGACAAATAATTCACCCCTCCACTTT.